This is a list of T cell receptor beta chains from one sample in a study of control samples from healthy donors and cancer patients. Sequencing used immunoSEQ multiplex PCR; TCRdb keeps in-frame clones, though not all of them. Recorded here are approximately 190,000 clones; the top ten clones represent 2.2%. The sample was blood. The origin of the receptors is a woman in her 30s in good health. Each CDR3 is given with its conserved first and last residue. Fields, in order: V gene, CDR3 length, D gene, J gene, CDR3 DNA, CDR3 protein. A D gene is named only where the DNA matches it firmly.

v_call: TRBV28
cdr3_length: 12
d_call: TRBD2
j_call: TRBJ2-7
cdr3_nt: TGTGCCACACGGGAGGGCACCTACGAGCAGTACTTC
cdr3_aa: CATREGTYEQYF

v_call: TRBV12-3/TRBV12-4
cdr3_length: 10
d_call: NA
j_call: TRBJ1-2
cdr3_nt: TGTGCCAGCAAGGGTTATGGCTACACCTTC
cdr3_aa: CASKGYGYTF

v_call: TRBV18
cdr3_length: 17
d_call: TRBD1
j_call: TRBJ1-2
cdr3_nt: TGTGCCAGCTCACCACGTCGGGGACAGGACGTTAACTATGGCTACACCTTC
cdr3_aa: CASSPRRGQDVNYGYTF

v_call: TRBV27
cdr3_length: 13
d_call: NA
j_call: TRBJ1-2
cdr3_nt: TGTGCCAGCAGTCCGTGGATTAACTATGGCTACACCTTC
cdr3_aa: CASSPWINYGYTF

v_call: TRBV27
cdr3_length: 17
d_call: NA
j_call: TRBJ1-2
cdr3_nt: TGTGCCAGCAGTTTATCGAAGCGAGGACACCCGATATATGGCTACACCTTC
cdr3_aa: CASSLSKRGHPIYGYTF

v_call: TRBV2
cdr3_length: 15
d_call: NA
j_call: TRBJ2-3
cdr3_nt: TGTGCCAGCAGTTATAGGAAGGTGGGCACAGATACGCAGTATTTT
cdr3_aa: CASSYRKVGTDTQYF

v_call: TRBV7-9
cdr3_length: 15
d_call: NA
j_call: TRBJ2-3
cdr3_nt: TGTGCCAGCAGCTTTATTGGGGACCTTAGGCGTACGCAGTATTTT
cdr3_aa: CASSFIGDLRRTQYF

v_call: TRBV19
cdr3_length: 14
d_call: TRBD2
j_call: TRBJ2-1
cdr3_nt: TGTGCCAGTAGCCCTAGCGGGAGATACAATGAGCAGTTCTTC
cdr3_aa: CASSPSGRYNEQFF

v_call: TRBV7-2
cdr3_length: 19
d_call: NA
j_call: TRBJ2-3
cdr3_nt: TGTGCCAGCAGCTCGAGGGCTGGGTTCGGGGAACCCGCCCCAGATACGCAGTATTTT
cdr3_aa: CASSSRAGFGEPAPDTQYF

v_call: TRBV5-1
cdr3_length: 13
d_call: NA
j_call: TRBJ2-7
cdr3_nt: TGCGCCAGCAGCTTAACACCAGCCTACGAGCAGTACTTC
cdr3_aa: CASSLTPAYEQYF

v_call: TRBV9
cdr3_length: 17
d_call: TRBD2
j_call: TRBJ2-5
cdr3_nt: TGTGCCAGCAGCGTAGGAGGCTCGGCGGGGGGGCAAGAGACCCAGTACTTC
cdr3_aa: CASSVGGSAGGQETQYF

v_call: TRBV7-2
cdr3_length: 17
d_call: NA
j_call: TRBJ1-2
cdr3_nt: TGTGCCAGCAGCCCCCGCTCCACAGGGTACCCTAACTATGGCTACACCTTC
cdr3_aa: CASSPRSTGYPNYGYTF

v_call: TRBV5-4
cdr3_length: 15
d_call: NA
j_call: TRBJ1-1
cdr3_nt: TGTGCCAGCAGCTTGGGTTCAGGGAGGAACACTGAAGCTTTCTTT
cdr3_aa: CASSLGSGRNTEAFF

v_call: TRBV5-1
cdr3_length: 12
d_call: NA
j_call: TRBJ2-1
cdr3_nt: TGCGCCAGCAGCTCGACGGACAGTAAGCAGTTCTTC
cdr3_aa: CASSSTDSKQFF

v_call: TRBV19
cdr3_length: 14
d_call: NA
j_call: TRBJ1-4
cdr3_nt: TGTGCCAGTAGTTACGATTGGAAGGTTGAAAAACTGTTTTTT
cdr3_aa: CASSYDWKVEKLFF

v_call: TRBV9
cdr3_length: 13
d_call: TRBD1
j_call: TRBJ1-6
cdr3_nt: TGTGCCAGCAGCGCGACAGGGAATTCACCCCTCCACTTT
cdr3_aa: CASSATGNSPLHF

v_call: TRBV7-9
cdr3_length: 13
d_call: NA
j_call: TRBJ2-7
cdr3_nt: TGTGCCAGCAGCCGCGGGGCAGGGGGGGAGCAGTACTTC
cdr3_aa: CASSRGAGGEQYF

v_call: TRBV5-1
cdr3_length: 14
d_call: TRBD1
j_call: TRBJ2-7
cdr3_nt: TGCGCCAGCACCCGGACGGGACAGAGCTACGAGCAGTACTTC
cdr3_aa: CASTRTGQSYEQYF

v_call: TRBV12-3/TRBV12-4
cdr3_length: 12
d_call: NA
j_call: TRBJ2-5
cdr3_nt: TGTGCCAGCAGTTTCGGCAGACCGACCCAGTACTTC
cdr3_aa: CASSFGRPTQYF

v_call: TRBV5-1
cdr3_length: 15
d_call: NA
j_call: TRBJ1-2
cdr3_nt: TGCGCCAGTACCGTCGACCTTGTACGGGACTATGGCTACACCTTC
cdr3_aa: CASTVDLVRDYGYTF

v_call: TRBV6-2/TRBV6-3
cdr3_length: 16
d_call: NA
j_call: TRBJ2-3
cdr3_nt: TGTGCCAGCAGTTATATCGGGACTTTAAGTACAGATACGCAGTATTTT
cdr3_aa: CASSYIGTLSTDTQYF

v_call: TRBV5-6
cdr3_length: 15
d_call: TRBD1
j_call: TRBJ1-1
cdr3_nt: TGTGCCAGCAGCTTCAAAGGCAGGGGGCGCACAGAAGCTTTCTTT
cdr3_aa: CASSFKGRGRTEAFF

v_call: TRBV5-6
cdr3_length: 14
d_call: NA
j_call: TRBJ2-3
cdr3_nt: TGTGCCAGCAGCTTATTCAGAGACACAGATACGCAGTATTTT
cdr3_aa: CASSLFRDTDTQYF

v_call: TRBV6-5
cdr3_length: 12
d_call: NA
j_call: TRBJ1-1
cdr3_nt: TGTGCCAGCATCAAGCGGGAGACTGAAGCTTTCTTT
cdr3_aa: CASIKRETEAFF

v_call: TRBV7-9
cdr3_length: 14
d_call: TRBD1
j_call: TRBJ1-2
cdr3_nt: TGTGCCAGCAGCTCGATCACAGGGGACTATGGCTACACCTTC
cdr3_aa: CASSSITGDYGYTF

v_call: TRBV5-1
cdr3_length: 16
d_call: TRBD1
j_call: TRBJ1-2
cdr3_nt: TGCGCCAGCAGCCCAGGGGGACAGGGGGTTAACTATGGCTACACCTTC
cdr3_aa: CASSPGGQGVNYGYTF